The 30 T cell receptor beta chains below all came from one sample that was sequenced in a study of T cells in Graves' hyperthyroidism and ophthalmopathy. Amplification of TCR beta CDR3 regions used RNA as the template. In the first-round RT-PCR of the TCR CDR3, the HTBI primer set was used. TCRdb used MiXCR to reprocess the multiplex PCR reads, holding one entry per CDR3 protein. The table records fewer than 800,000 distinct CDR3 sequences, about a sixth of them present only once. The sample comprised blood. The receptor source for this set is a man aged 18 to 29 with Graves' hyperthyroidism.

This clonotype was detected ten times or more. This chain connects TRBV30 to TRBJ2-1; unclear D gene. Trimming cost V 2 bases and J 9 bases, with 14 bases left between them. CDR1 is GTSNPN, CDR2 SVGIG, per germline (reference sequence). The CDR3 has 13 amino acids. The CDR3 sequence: CAWSPSGSREQFF. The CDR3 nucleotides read TGTGCCTGGAGTCCTTCGGGTAGCCGTGAGCAGTTCTTC. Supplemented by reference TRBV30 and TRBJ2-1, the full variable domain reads SQTIHQWPATLVQPVGSPLSLECTVEGTSNPNLYWYRQAAGRGLQLLFYSVGIGQISSEVPQNLSASRPQDRQFILSSKKLLLSDSGFYLCAWSPSGSREQFFGPGTRLTVL.

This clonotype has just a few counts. The CDR3 region is CAPRGQGHQPQHF. CDR3 nucleotides: TGCGCCCCCAGGGGACAGGGCCATCAGCCCCAGCATTTT. This chain links TRBV5-1 with TRBJ1-5; 9 nucleotides agree with TRBD1. The CDR3 is made up of 13 amino acids. Germline V lookup: CDR1 SGHRS, CDR2 YFSETQ. The ends lost 10 bases at V and 5 bases at J; junction bases unmatched: 7.

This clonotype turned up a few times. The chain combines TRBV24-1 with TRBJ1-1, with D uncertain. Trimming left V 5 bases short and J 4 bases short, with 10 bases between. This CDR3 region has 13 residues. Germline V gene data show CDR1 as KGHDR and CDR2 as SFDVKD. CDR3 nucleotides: TGTGCCACCAGTGGAGGAGGGAGCACTGAAGCTTTCTTT. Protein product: CATSGGGSTEAFF.

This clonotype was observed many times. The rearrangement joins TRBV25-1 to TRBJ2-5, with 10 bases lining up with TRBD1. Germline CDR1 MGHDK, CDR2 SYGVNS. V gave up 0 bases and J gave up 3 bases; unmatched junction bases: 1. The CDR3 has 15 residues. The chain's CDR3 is CASSEYGTGEETQYF. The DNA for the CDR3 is TGTGCCAGCAGTGAATATGGGACAGGGGAAGAGACCCAGTACTTC.

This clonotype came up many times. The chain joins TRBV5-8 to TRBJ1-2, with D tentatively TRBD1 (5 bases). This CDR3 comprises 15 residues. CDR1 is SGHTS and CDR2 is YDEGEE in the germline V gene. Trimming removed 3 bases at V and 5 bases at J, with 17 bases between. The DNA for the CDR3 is TGTGCCAGCAGCTCTAGACGTGGGGGGGGATATGGCTACACCTTC. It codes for CASSSRRGGGYGYTF.

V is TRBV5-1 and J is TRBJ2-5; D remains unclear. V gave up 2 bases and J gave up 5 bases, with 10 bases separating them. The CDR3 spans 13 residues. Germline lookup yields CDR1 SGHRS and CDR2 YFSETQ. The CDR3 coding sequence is TGCGCCAGCAGCTTTGGGGTTGGGGAGACCCAGTACTTC. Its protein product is CASSFGVGETQYF.

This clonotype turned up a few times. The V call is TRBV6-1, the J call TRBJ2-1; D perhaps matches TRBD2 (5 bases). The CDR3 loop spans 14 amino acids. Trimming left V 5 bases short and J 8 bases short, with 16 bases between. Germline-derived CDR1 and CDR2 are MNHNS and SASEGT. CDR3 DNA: TGTGCCAGCAGTTACATGGACTTTCAGGATGAGCAGTTCTTC. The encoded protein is CASSYMDFQDEQFF.

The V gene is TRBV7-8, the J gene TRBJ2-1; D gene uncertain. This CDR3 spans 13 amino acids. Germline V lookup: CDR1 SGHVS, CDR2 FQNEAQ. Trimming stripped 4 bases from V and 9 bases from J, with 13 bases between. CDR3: CASSSRSVLEQFF. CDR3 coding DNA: TGTGCCAGCAGCTCCCGTTCGGTTCTTGAGCAGTTCTTC.

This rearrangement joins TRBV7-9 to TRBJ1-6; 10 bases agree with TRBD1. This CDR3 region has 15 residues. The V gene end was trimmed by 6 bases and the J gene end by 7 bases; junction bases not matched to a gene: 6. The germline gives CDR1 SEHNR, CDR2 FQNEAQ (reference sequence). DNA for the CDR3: TGTGCCAGCAGTTTGCGGGACAGGGGAAATTCACCCCTCCACTTT. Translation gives CASSLRDRGNSPLHF.

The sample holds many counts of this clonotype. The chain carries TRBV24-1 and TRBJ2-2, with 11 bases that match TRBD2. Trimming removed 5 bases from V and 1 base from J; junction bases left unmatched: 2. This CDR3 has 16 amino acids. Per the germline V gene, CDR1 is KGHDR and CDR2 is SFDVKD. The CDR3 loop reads CATSGGTSGNTGELFF. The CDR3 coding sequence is TGTGCCACCAGTGGAGGGACTAGCGGGAACACCGGGGAGCTGTTTTTT.

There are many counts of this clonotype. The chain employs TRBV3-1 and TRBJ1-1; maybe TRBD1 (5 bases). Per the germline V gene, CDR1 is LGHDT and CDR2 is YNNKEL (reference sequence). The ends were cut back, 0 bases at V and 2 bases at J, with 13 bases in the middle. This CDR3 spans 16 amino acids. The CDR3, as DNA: TGTGCCAGCAGCCAAGATTTGGGGGGGGGAAACACTGAAGCTTTCTTT. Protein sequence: CASSQDLGGGNTEAFF.

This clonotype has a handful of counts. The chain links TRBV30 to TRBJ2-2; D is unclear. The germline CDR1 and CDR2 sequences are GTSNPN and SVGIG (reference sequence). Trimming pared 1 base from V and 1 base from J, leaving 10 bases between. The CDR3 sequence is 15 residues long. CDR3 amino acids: CAWSEGYLNTGELFF. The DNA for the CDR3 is TGTGCCTGGAGTGAAGGCTACTTGAACACCGGGGAGCTGTTTTTT.

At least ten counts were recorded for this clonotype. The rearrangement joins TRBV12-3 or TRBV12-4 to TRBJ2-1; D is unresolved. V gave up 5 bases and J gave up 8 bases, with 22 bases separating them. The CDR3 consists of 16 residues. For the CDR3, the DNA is TGTGCCAGCAGTCACGAAGCGAAGGTTAGAGATGATGAGCAGTTCTTC. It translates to CASSHEAKVRDDEQFF.

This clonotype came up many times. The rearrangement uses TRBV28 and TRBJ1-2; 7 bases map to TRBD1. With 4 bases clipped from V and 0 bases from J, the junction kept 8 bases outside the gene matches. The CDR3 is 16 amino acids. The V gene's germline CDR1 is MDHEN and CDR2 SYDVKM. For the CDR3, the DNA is TGTGCCAGCAGTTCGGTAGGGACAGCAGCTAACTATGGCTACACCTTC. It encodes CASSSVGTAANYGYTF.

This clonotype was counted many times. The DNA for the CDR3 is TGTGCCAGCAGATCCCCACTTGAAGCTTTCTTT. Protein: CASRSPLEAFF. J is TRBJ1-1 and V is TRBV28; D uncertain. Germline values: CDR1 MDHEN, CDR2 SYDVKM. Deletions cut 6 bases from V and 7 bases from J, with 9 bases between. CDR3 length equals 11 residues.

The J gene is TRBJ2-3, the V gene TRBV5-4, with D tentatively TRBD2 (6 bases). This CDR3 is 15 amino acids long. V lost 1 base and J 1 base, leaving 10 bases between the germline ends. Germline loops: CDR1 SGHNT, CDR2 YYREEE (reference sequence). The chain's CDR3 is CASSLRREGTDTQYF. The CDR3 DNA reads TGTGCCAGCAGCTTGAGAAGGGAGGGCACAGATACGCAGTATTTT.

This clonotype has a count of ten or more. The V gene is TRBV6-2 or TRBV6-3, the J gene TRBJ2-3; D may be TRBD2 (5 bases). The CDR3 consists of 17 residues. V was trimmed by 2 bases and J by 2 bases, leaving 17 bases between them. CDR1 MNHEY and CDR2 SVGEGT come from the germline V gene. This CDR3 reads CASSYLPPGSNTDTQYF. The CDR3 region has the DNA TGTGCCAGCAGTTACCTCCCCCCGGGGTCCAACACAGATACGCAGTATTTT.

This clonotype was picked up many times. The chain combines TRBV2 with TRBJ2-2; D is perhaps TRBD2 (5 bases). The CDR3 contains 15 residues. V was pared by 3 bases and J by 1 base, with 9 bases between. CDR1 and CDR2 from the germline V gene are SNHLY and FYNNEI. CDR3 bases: TGTGCCAGCAGTGACCCGGGGTTGAACACCGGGGAGCTGTTTTTT. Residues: CASSDPGLNTGELFF. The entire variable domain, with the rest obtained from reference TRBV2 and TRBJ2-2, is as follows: EPEVTQTPSHQVTQMGQEVILRCVPISNHLYFYWYRQILGQKVEFLVSFYNNEISEKSEIFDDQFSVERPDGSNFTLKIRSTKLEDSAMYFCASSDPGLNTGELFFGEGSRLTVL.

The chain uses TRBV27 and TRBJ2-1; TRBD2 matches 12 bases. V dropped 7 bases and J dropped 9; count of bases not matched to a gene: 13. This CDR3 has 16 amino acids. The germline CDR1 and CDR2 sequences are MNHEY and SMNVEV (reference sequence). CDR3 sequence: CASTNGRLAGAFEQFF. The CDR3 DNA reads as TGTGCCAGCACCAATGGGAGACTAGCGGGAGCCTTTGAGCAGTTCTTC.

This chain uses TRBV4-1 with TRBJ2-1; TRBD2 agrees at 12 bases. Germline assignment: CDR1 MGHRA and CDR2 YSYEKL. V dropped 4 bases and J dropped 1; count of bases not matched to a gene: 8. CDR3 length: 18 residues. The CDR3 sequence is CASSRLAGAFGSYNEQFF. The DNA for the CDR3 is TGCGCCAGCAGCCGACTAGCGGGAGCTTTTGGTTCCTACAATGAGCAGTTCTTC.

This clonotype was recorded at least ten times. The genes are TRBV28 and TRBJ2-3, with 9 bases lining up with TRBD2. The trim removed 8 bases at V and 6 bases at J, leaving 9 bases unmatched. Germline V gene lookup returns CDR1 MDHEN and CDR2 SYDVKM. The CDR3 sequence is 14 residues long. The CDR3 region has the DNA TGTGCCAGCGCCCCTCTAGCGGGAATCGATACGCAGTATTTT. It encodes CASAPLAGIDTQYF.

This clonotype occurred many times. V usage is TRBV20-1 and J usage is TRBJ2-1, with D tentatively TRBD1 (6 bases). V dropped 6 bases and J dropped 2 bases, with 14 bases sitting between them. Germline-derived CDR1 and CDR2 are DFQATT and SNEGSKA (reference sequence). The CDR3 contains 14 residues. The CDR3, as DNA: TGCAGTGCGCCCACAGGGAGTGCCTACAATGAGCAGTTCTTC. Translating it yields CSAPTGSAYNEQFF.

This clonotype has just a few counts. CDR3 nucleotide sequence: TGTGCCACACAAAGGGGTTACAATGAGCAGTTCTTC. Encoded protein: CATQRGYNEQFF. The genes are TRBV28 and TRBJ2-1; D possibly corresponds to TRBD1 (5 bases). The CDR3 has 12 amino acids. CDR1 and CDR2 from the germline V gene are MDHEN and SYDVKM. V gave up 10 bases and J gave up 4 bases, with 11 bases separating them.

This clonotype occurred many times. The CDR3 protein is CASSGLAGGHEQYF. The CDR3 DNA is TGTGCCAGCAGCGGACTAGCGGGAGGCCACGAGCAGTACTTC. The chain has TRBV3-1 and TRBJ2-7; 14 bases line up with TRBD2. Germline V gene sequence: CDR1 LGHDT, CDR2 YNNKEL (reference sequence). This CDR3 is 14 amino acids long. V shed 5 bases and J 5 bases; nucleotides not matched to a gene: 2.

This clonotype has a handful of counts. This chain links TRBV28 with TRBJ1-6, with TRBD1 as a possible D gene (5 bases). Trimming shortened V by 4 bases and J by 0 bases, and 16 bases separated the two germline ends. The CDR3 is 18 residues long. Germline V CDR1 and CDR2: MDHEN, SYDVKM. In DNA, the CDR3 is TGTGCCAGCAGTTCCTACACGGGGGGGGGCTCCTATAATTCACCCCTCCACTTT. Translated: CASSSYTGGGSYNSPLHF.

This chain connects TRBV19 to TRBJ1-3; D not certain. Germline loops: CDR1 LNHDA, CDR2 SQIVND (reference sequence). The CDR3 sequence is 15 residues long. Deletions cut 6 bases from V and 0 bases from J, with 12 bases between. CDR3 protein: CASSLTAISGNTIYF. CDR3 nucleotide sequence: TGTGCCAGTAGCCTTACAGCCATCTCTGGAAACACCATATATTTT.

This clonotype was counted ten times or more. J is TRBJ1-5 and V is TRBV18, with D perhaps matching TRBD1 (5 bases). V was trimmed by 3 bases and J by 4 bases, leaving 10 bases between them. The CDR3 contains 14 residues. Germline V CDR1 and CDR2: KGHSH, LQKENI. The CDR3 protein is CASSPGEGNQPQHF. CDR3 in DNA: TGTGCCAGCTCACCGGGGGAAGGGAATCAGCCCCAGCATTTT.

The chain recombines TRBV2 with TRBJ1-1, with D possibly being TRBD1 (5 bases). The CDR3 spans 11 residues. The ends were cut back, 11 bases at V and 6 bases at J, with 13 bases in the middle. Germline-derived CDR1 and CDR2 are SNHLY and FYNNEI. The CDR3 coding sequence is TGTGCCGTCCAAATGGGGGCTGAAGCTTTCTTT. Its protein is CAVQMGAEAFF.

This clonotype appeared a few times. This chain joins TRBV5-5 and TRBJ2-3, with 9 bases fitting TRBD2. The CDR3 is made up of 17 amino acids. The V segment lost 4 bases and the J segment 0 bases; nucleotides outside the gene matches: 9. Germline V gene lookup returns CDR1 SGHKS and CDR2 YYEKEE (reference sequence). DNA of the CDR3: TGTGCCAGCAGCCCCCGTAGACTAGCGGCGAGCACAGATACGCAGTATTTT. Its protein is CASSPRRLAASTDTQYF.

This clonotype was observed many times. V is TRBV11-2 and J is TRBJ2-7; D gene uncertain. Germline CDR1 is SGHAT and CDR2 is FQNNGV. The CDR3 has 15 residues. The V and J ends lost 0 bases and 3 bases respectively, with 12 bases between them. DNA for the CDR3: TGTGCCAGCAGCTTAGAGGAACAGTATAACTACGAGCAGTACTTC. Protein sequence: CASSLEEQYNYEQYF.